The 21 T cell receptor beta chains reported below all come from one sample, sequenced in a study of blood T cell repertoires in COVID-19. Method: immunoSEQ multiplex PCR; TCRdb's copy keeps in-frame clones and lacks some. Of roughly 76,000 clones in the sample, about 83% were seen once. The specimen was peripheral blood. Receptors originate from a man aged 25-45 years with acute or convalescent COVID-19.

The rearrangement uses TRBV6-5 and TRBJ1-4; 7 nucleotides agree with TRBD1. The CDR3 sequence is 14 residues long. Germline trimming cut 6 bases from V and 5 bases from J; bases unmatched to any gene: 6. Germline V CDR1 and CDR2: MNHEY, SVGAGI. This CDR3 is CASSRQGRNEKLFF. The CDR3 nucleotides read TGTGCCAGCAGCCGACAGGGCCGAAATGAAAAACTGTTTTTT.

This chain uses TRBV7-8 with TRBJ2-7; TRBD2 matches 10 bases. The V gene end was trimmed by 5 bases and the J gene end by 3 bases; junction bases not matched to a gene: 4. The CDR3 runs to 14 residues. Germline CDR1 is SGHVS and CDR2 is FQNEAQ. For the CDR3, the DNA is TGTGCCAGCAGCGAGCGGGAGGGGCTCTACGAGCAGTACTTC. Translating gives CASSEREGLYEQYF.

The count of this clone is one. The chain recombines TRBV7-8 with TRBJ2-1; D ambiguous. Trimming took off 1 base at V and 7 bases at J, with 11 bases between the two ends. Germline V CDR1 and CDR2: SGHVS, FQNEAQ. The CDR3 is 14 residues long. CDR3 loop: CASSLELSRNEQFF. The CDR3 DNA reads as TGTGCCAGCAGCTTAGAACTCTCCCGAAATGAGCAGTTCTTC.

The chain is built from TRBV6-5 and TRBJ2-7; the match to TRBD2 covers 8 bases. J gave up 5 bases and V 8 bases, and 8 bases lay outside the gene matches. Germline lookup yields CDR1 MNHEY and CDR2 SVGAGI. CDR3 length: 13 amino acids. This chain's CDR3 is CASRDDGRDEQYF. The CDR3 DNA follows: TGTGCCAGCCGCGATGACGGGAGGGACGAGCAGTACTTC.

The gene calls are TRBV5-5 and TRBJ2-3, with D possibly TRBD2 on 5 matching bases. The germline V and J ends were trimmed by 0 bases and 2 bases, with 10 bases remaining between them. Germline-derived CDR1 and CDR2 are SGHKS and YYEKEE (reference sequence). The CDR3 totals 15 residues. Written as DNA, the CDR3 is TGTGCCAGCAGCTTGGTTGTGGGAGTCACAGATACGCAGTATTTT. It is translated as CASSLVVGVTDTQYF.

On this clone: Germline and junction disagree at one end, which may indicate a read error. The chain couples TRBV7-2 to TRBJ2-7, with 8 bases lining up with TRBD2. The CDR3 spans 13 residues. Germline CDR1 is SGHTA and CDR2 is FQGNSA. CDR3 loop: CASSLAGGTRLNF. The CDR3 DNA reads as TGTGCCAGCAGCTTAGCGGGAGGGACTAGGTTGAACTTC.

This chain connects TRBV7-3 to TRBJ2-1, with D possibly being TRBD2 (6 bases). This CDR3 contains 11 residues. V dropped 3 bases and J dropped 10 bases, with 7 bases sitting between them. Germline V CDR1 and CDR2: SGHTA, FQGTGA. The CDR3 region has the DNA TGTGCCAGCAGCTTCGCGGGAGAGCAGTTCTTC. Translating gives CASSFAGEQFF.

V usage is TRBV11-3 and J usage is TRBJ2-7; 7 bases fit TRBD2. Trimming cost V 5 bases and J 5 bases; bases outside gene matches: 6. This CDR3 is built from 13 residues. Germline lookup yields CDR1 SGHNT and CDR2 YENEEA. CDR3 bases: TGTGCCAGCAGCCGGGCGGGGGTCAACGAGCAGTACTTC. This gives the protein CASSRAGVNEQYF.

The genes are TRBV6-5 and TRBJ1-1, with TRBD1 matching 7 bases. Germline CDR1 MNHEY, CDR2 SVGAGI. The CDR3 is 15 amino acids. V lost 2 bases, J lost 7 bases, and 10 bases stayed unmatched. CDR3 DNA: TGTGCCAGCAGTTACGGAGGGGGCTGGATTCTTGAAGCTTTCTTT. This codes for CASSYGGGWILEAFF.

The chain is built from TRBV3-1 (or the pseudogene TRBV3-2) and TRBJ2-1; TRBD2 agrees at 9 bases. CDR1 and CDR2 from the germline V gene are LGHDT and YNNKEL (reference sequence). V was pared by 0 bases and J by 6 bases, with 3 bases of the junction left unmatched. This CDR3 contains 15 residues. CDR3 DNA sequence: TGTGCCAGCAGCCAAGAGGGACTAGCTGGCAATGAGCAGTTCTTC. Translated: CASSQEGLAGNEQFF.

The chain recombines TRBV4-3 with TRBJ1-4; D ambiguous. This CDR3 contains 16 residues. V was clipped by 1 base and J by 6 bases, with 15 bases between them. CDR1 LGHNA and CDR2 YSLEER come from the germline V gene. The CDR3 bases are TGCGCCAGCAGCCAAGGGGTTGCAGTCGGGGATGAAAAACTGTTTTTT. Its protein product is CASSQGVAVGDEKLFF.

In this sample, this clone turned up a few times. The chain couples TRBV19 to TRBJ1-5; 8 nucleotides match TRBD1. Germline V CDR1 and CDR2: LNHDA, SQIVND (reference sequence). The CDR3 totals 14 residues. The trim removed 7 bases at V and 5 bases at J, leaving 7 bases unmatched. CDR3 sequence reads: CASNAGGAYQPQHF. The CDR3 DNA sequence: TGTGCCAGTAATGCAGGGGGCGCGTATCAGCCCCAGCATTTT. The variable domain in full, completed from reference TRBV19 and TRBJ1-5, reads DGGITQSPKYLFRKEGQNVTLSCEQNLNHDAMYWYRQDPGQGLRLIYYSQIVNDFQKGDIAEGYSVSREKKESFPLTVTSAQKNPTAFYLCASNAGGAYQPQHFGDGTRLSIL.

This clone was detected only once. CDR3 nucleotide sequence: TGCAGCGTTACGGTTCGAGATCCTAGGAGGTCCGGGGAGCTGTTTTTT. Amino acids: CSVTVRDPRRSGELFF. This chain connects TRBV29-1 to TRBJ2-2; a possible D gene is TRBD2 (5 bases). The CDR3 covers 16 residues. From germline, CDR1 is SQVTM and CDR2 ANQGSEA. Trimming took 5 bases from V and 6 from J, leaving 22 bases between them.

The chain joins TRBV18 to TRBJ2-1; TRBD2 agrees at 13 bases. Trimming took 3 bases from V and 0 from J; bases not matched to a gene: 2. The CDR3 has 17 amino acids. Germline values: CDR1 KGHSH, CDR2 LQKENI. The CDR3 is CASSPGTSGNSYNEQFF. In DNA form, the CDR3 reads TGTGCCAGCTCACCCGGGACTAGCGGGAACTCCTACAATGAGCAGTTCTTC.

The CDR3 bases are TGTGCCAGCACCGACCTGGACAGGGGTTTAGCACCCCTCCACTTT. Translating it yields CASTDLDRGLAPLHF. This rearrangement joins TRBV28 to TRBJ1-6; 9 bases map to TRBD1. The length of the CDR3 is 15 residues. The germline gives CDR1 MDHEN, CDR2 SYDVKM. J lost 11 bases, V lost 7 bases, and 12 bases had no gene match.

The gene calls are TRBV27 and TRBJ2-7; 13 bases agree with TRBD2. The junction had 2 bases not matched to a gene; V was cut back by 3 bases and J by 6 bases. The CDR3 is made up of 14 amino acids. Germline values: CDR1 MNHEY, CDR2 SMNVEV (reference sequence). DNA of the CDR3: TGTGCCAGCAGTTTTGGGACTAGCGGGGCCGAGCAGTACTTC. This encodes CASSFGTSGAEQYF.

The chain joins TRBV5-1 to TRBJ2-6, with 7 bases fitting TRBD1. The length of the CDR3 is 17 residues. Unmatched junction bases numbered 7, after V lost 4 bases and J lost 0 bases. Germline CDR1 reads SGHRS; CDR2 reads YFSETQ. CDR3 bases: TGCGCCAGCAGCCCGACAGGGATCGGCTCTGGGGCCAACGTCCTGACTTTC. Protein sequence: CASSPTGIGSGANVLTF.

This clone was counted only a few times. In nucleotides, the CDR3 is TGTGCCAGCAGTTCCCACGGGGGGACTAATTCACCCCTCCACTTT. Amino acid sequence: CASSSHGGTNSPLHF. V and J are TRBV28 and TRBJ1-6; D is perhaps TRBD1 (5 bases). In germline, CDR1 is MDHEN, CDR2 SYDVKM. The CDR3 is 15 amino acids. V lost 4 bases and J 6 bases, leaving 13 bases between the germline ends.

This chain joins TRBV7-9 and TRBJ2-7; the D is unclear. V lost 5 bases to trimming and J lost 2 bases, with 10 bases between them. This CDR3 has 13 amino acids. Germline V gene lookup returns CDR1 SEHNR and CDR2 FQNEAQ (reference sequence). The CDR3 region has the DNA TGTGCCAGCAGCCCGGGTCGGGCCTACGAGCAGTACTTC. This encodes CASSPGRAYEQYF.

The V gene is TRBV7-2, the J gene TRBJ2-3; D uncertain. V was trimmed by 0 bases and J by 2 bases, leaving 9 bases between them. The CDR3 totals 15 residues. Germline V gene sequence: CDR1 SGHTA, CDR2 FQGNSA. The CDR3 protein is CASSLAYQNTDTQYF. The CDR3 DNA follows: TGTGCCAGCAGCTTAGCTTACCAGAACACAGATACGCAGTATTTT.

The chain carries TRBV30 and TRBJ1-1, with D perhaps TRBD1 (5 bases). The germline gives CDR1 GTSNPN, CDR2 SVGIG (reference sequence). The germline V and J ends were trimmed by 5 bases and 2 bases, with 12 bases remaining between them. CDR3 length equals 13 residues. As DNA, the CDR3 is TGTGCCTGGGACGTGGGGCTAAACACTGAAGCTTTCTTT. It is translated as CAWDVGLNTEAFF. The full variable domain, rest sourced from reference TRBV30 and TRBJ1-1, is SQTIHQWPATLVQPVGSPLSLECTVEGTSNPNLYWYRQAAGRGLQLLFYSVGIGQISSEVPQNLSASRPQDRQFILSSKKLLLSDSGFYLCAWDVGLNTEAFFGQGTRLTVV.